The rows below give T cell receptor beta chains drawn from one sample of a study of regulatory T cells in long-lasting Graves disease. TCRdb passed the multiplex PCR reads through MiXCR, listing each CDR3 protein once. The profile shows roughly 450,000 distinct CDR3 sequences, around 20% of them singletons. Sequenced here: peripheral blood mononuclear cells (PBMCs), sampled when the disease was refractory, from a patient treated with antithyroid drugs. These receptor sequences come from a female donor with Graves disease. Each CDR3 is given with its conserved first and last residue. A D gene is named only where the DNA matches it firmly. Rows may omit the clone size; those that give it use once, few, many or a size class.

J gene | clone size | V gene | D gene | CDR3 protein | CDR3 DNA
TRBJ2-5 | many | TRBV28 | TRBD1 | CASSNPGQVQETQYF | TGTGCCAGCAGTAACCCGGGACAGGTCCAAGAGACCCAGTACTTC
TRBJ1-2 | many | TRBV6-5 | . | CASSSPASTGYYGYTF | TGTGCCAGCAGTTCCCCCGCATCGACAGGTTACTATGGCTACACCTTC
TRBJ2-7 | . | TRBV5-6 | . | CASSLASGSEQYF | TGTGCCAGCAGCTTGGCTTCTGGGTCCGAGCAGTACTTC
TRBJ2-2 | . | TRBV10-3 | TRBD1 | CAISALQGPTGELFF | TGTGCCATCAGTGCCCTACAGGGGCCCACCGGGGAGCTGTTTTTT
TRBJ2-7 | many | TRBV28 | . | CASSQGGASYEQYF | TGTGCCAGCAGTCAGGGGGGTGCCTCCTACGAGCAGTACTTC
TRBJ2-6 | . | TRBV11-1 | . | CASSPGLSGANVLTF | TGTGCCAGCAGCCCCGGTCTCTCTGGGGCCAACGTCCTGACTTTC
TRBJ1-1 | . | TRBV29-1 | TRBD1 | CSVLTGHTEAFF | TGCAGCGTCCTGACAGGGCACACTGAAGCTTTCTTT
TRBJ2-3 | few | TRBV11-2 | TRBD1 | CASSLTGVDTQYF | TGTGCCAGCAGCTTGACAGGGGTAGATACGCAGTATTTT
TRBJ2-7 | . | TRBV9 | TRBD2 | CASSGELAGGSSYEQYF | TGTGCCAGCAGCGGGGAGCTAGCGGGAGGTAGCTCCTACGAGCAGTACTTC
TRBJ2-2 | many | TRBV3-1 | TRBD2 | CASSHLAGEGTGELFF | TGTGCCAGCAGCCATTTAGCGGGAGAGGGAACCGGGGAGCTGTTTTTT
TRBJ1-1 | many | TRBV27 | . | CASSWLSGRNTEAFF | TGTGCCAGCAGTTGGTTGTCAGGGCGGAACACTGAAGCTTTCTTT
TRBJ1-3 | . | TRBV3-1 | . | CASSEAMISGWSGNTIYF | TGTGCCAGCAGCGAAGCAATGATATCAGGGTGGTCTGGAAACACCATATATTTT
TRBJ1-5 | few | TRBV6-2/TRBV6-3 | TRBD1 | CASSYSRQGYSNQPQHF | TGTGCCAGCAGTTACTCTAGACAGGGTTATAGCAATCAGCCCCAGCATTTT
TRBJ2-2 | . | TRBV27 | . | CASSLALLGELFF | TGTGCCAGCAGTTTGGCACTTCTAGGGGAGCTGTTTTTT
TRBJ2-7 | few | TRBV7-2 | . | CASRSPGAYEQYF | TGTGCCAGCAGGTCTCCGGGAGCCTACGAGCAGTACTTC
TRBJ1-5 | . | TRBV27 | TRBD1 | CASSQRDRGWSNQPQHF | TGTGCCAGCAGCCAGAGGGACAGGGGATGGAGCAATCAGCCCCAGCATTTT
TRBJ2-7 | once | TRBV6-1 | TRBD1 | CASSNGQGIYEQYF | TGTGCCAGCAGTAACGGACAGGGGATCTACGAGCAGTACTTC
TRBJ1-1 | . | TRBV7-2 | TRBD1 | CASSLLQGNAEAFF | TGTGCCAGCAGCCTCTTACAGGGGAATGCTGAAGCTTTCTTT
TRBJ2-2 | many | TRBV27 | . | CASSGGSHRGLFF | TGTGCCAGCAGCGGTGGGAGCCATCGAGGGCTGTTTTTT
TRBJ2-3 | few | TRBV28 | TRBD1 | CASSLLRGQIGSTDTQYF | TGTGCCAGCAGTTTACTACGGGGACAGATCGGCAGCACAGATACGCAGTATTTT
TRBJ2-2 | few | TRBV7-2 | TRBD1 | CASRVTGARNTGELFF | TGTGCCAGCAGAGTTACAGGGGCCCGGAACACCGGGGAGCTGTTTTTT
TRBJ2-7 | many | TRBV5-5 | . | CASSLHPSYEQYF | TGTGCCAGCAGCTTACATCCGTCCTACGAGCAGTACTTC
TRBJ1-2 | many | TRBV28 | TRBD1 | CASSEGTAYGYTF | TGTGCCAGCAGCGAAGGGACAGCCTATGGCTACACCTTC
TRBJ2-2 | . | TRBV7-8 | TRBD1 | CASSHTGDTGELFF | TGTGCCAGCAGCCACACAGGGGACACCGGGGAGCTGTTTTTT
TRBJ2-3 | . | TRBV5-8 | . | CAGSLIGRGDTQYF | TGTGCCGGCAGCTTGATTGGGCGGGGAGATACGCAGTATTTT
TRBJ1-1 | . | TRBV11-2 | . | CASSSPDGASNTEAFF | TGTGCCAGCAGCTCCCCGGATGGGGCTTCGAACACTGAAGCTTTCTTT
TRBJ1-2 | . | TRBV28 | . | CASGEVSAGANKHGYTF | TGTGCCTCTGGAGAGGTCTCCGCGGGTGCCAATAAACATGGCTACACCTTC
TRBJ1-1 | few | TRBV20-1 | . | CSARGGAVLEGPEAFF | TGCAGTGCTAGGGGGGGGGCTGTTTTAGAGGGCCCTGAAGCTTTCTTT
TRBJ1-1 | few | TRBV5-1 | . | CASSLFPGRTMNTEAFF | TGCGCCAGCAGCTTGTTTCCTGGCAGAACCATGAACACTGAAGCTTTCTTT
TRBJ2-7 | few | TRBV7-9 | . | CASSDRDSAYEQYF | TGTGCCAGCAGCGACCGGGACTCAGCCTACGAGCAGTACTTC
TRBJ1-2 | . | TRBV18 | TRBD1 | CASSLSGTDSLVLHGYTF | TGTGCCAGCTCACTATCCGGGACAGATTCCCTCGTTTTGCATGGCTACACCTTC
TRBJ2-7 | . | TRBV4-1 | . | CASSQGAGIIYEQYF | TGCGCCAGCAGCCAAGGCGCTGGGATAATCTACGAGCAGTACTTC
TRBJ1-2 | . | TRBV4-3 | TRBD1 | CASSQEHGTDGYTF | TGCGCCAGCAGCCAAGAACACGGGACAGATGGCTACACCTTC
TRBJ1-2 | many | TRBV2 | . | CASRGGGGYTF | TGTGCCAGCAGGGGAGGGGGTGGCTACACCTTC
TRBJ2-2 | . | TRBV30 | . | CAWAPGPGELFF | TGTGCCTGGGCCCCGGGTCCCGGGGAGCTGTTTTTT
TRBJ2-7 | . | TRBV12-3/TRBV12-4 | . | CASSTPGLPYEQYF | TGTGCCAGCAGTACCCCGGGACTTCCCTACGAGCAGTACTTC
TRBJ2-3 | . | TRBV6-2/TRBV6-3 | TRBD1 | CASSLTGALITDTQYF | TGTGCCAGCAGTTTAACAGGGGCCCTCATCACAGATACGCAGTATTTT